This is a list of T cell receptor beta chains from one sample in a study of tumor-infiltrating lymphocytes in oesophageal squamous cell carcinoma. MiXCR, applied by TCRdb to the PCR reads, yields one record per CDR3 protein. The sample records some 14,000 distinct CDR3 sequences, over 45% being singletons. The sample comprised blood. All receptors derive from a male donor with esophageal squamous cell carcinoma. Both conserved end residues are part of each CDR3. D genes are given only for firm matches. The size field is filled for only some rows; it gives once, few, many or a size class.

clone size: NA; D gene: NA; J gene: TRBJ2-5; V gene: TRBV7-9; CDR3 protein: CASSPAGKEETQYF; CDR3 DNA: TGTGCCAGCAGCCCCGCCGGGAAGGAAGAGACCCAGTACTTC
clone size: once; D gene: NA; J gene: TRBJ2-4; V gene: TRBV7-8; CDR3 protein: CASSKQGAGWAQYF; CDR3 DNA: TGTGCCAGCAGCAAACAGGGAGCCGGATGGGCCCAGTACTTC
clone size: many; D gene: TRBD1; J gene: TRBJ1-1; V gene: TRBV28; CDR3 protein: CATEGAGGVAEAFF; CDR3 DNA: TGTGCCACCGAGGGGGCGGGGGGGGTCGCTGAAGCTTTCTTT
clone size: NA; D gene: NA; J gene: TRBJ2-7; V gene: TRBV7-6; CDR3 protein: CASSLGVWGSDYNEQYF; CDR3 DNA: TGTGCCAGCAGCTTAGGAGTGTGGGGGAGTGACTACAATGAGCAGTACTTC
clone size: medium-sized; D gene: NA; J gene: TRBJ2-1; V gene: TRBV10-1; CDR3 protein: CASSEEFSNEQFF; CDR3 DNA: TGCGCCAGCAGTGAGGAGTTCTCCAATGAGCAGTTCTTC
clone size: once; D gene: TRBD1; J gene: TRBJ2-3; V gene: TRBV27; CDR3 protein: CASRPGTGGPDTQYF; CDR3 DNA: TGTGCCAGCAGGCCCGGGACAGGGGGTCCAGATACGCAGTATTTT
clone size: once; D gene: NA; J gene: TRBJ1-5; V gene: TRBV9; CDR3 protein: CASSRNSGNKPQHF; CDR3 DNA: TGTGCCAGCAGCCGTAACAGTGGCAATAAGCCCCAGCATTTT
clone size: NA; D gene: TRBD1; J gene: TRBJ1-1; V gene: TRBV7-4; CDR3 protein: CASSSTGVDEAFF; CDR3 DNA: TGTGCCAGCAGCTCAACAGGGGTGGATGAAGCTTTCTTT
clone size: NA; D gene: TRBD1; J gene: TRBJ2-5; V gene: TRBV24-1; CDR3 protein: CATSGSGTGLSRAQYF; CDR3 DNA: TGTGCCACCAGTGGTTCCGGGACAGGGCTCTCCCGGGCCCAGTACTTC
clone size: few; D gene: NA; J gene: TRBJ2-3; V gene: TRBV7-8; CDR3 protein: CASSFSVTQYF; CDR3 DNA: TGTGCCAGCAGCTTCTCAGTTACGCAGTATTTT
clone size: NA; D gene: TRBD2; J gene: TRBJ2-1; V gene: TRBV7-3; CDR3 protein: CASSLPGGTCAGGEQFF; CDR3 DNA: TGTGCCAGCAGCTTACCTGGAGGCACCTGCGCGGGGGGGGAGCAGTTCTTC
clone size: NA; D gene: TRBD2; J gene: TRBJ2-4; V gene: TRBV28; CDR3 protein: CASSPGTSGSKGEQYF; CDR3 DNA: TGTGCCAGCAGTCCCGGGACTAGCGGGAGCAAGGGGGAGCAGTACTTC
clone size: NA; D gene: NA; J gene: TRBJ2-3; V gene: TRBV7-6; CDR3 protein: CASSRDSSEASF; CDR3 DNA: TGTGCCAGCAGCAGAGACTCATCTGAAGCTTCCTTT
clone size: NA; D gene: NA; J gene: TRBJ2-3; V gene: TRBV7-9; CDR3 protein: CASSSWGHRGSPLHF; CDR3 DNA: TGTGCCAGCAGCTCCTGGGGGCACCGGGGTTCACCCCTCCACTTC
clone size: NA; D gene: NA; J gene: TRBJ1-3; V gene: TRBV7-8; CDR3 protein: CASSLERGAGGNTIYF; CDR3 DNA: TGTGCCAGCAGCTTAGAGAGGGGGGCGGGTGGAAACACCATATATTTT
clone size: medium-sized; D gene: TRBD2; J gene: TRBJ2-7; V gene: TRBV7-2; CDR3 protein: CASSLQAGGGTYEQYF; CDR3 DNA: TGTGCCAGCAGCTTACAAGCGGGAGGGGGAACCTACGAGCAGTACTTC
clone size: NA; D gene: NA; J gene: TRBJ2-7; V gene: TRBV15; CDR3 protein: CATSSRLGIHNEQYF; CDR3 DNA: TGTGCCACCAGCAGCAGACTAGGTATCCACAATGAGCAGTACTTC
clone size: many; D gene: NA; J gene: TRBJ2-1; V gene: TRBV28; CDR3 protein: CASSFLARGFNEQFF; CDR3 DNA: TGTGCCAGCAGTTTTTTAGCGCGAGGGTTCAATGAGCAGTTCTTC
clone size: medium-sized; D gene: TRBD1; J gene: TRBJ2-1; V gene: TRBV6-1; CDR3 protein: CASWSGTGVNNEQFF; CDR3 DNA: TGTGCCAGCTGGTCCGGGACAGGGGTTAACAATGAGCAGTTCTTC
clone size: NA; D gene: TRBD2; J gene: TRBJ2-3; V gene: TRBV14; CDR3 protein: CASSQTSGTTDTQYF; CDR3 DNA: TGTGCCAGCAGCCAGACTAGCGGGACAACAGATACGCAGTATTTT
clone size: NA; D gene: TRBD2; J gene: TRBJ2-1; V gene: TRBV12-3/TRBV12-4; CDR3 protein: CASSKLAGLGNNEQFF; CDR3 DNA: TGTGCCAGCAGCAAGCTAGCGGGGTTAGGAAACAATGAGCAGTTCTTC